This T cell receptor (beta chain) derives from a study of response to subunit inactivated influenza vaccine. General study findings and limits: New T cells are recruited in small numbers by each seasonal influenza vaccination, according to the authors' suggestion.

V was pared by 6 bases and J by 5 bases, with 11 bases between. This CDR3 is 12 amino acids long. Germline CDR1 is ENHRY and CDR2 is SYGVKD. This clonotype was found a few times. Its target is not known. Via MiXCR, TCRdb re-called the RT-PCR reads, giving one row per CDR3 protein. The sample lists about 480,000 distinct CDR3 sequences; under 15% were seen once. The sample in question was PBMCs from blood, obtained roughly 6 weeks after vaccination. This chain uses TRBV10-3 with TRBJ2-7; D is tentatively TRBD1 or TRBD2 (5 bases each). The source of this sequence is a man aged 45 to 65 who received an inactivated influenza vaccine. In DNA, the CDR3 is TGTGCCATCAGCTTCCAGGGACACGAGCAGTACTTC. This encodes CAISFQGHEQYF.